This TCR beta chain was sequenced during a study of T-cell reconstitution after alpha-beta-depleted transplantation in children. Notes on the study in general: Counts and diversity of T cells one year after transplant came mostly from newly produced T cells. Some patients showed high day-60 TCRbeta diversity, which derived from surviving recipient T cells and thymic progenitors. In patients about two months after transplant, alpha-beta T cells reportedly arose from several hundred expanded graft clones.

The germline V gene encodes CDR1 DFQATT and CDR2 SNEGSKA (reference sequence). This CDR3 region has 17 residues. V dropped 1 base and J dropped 2; count of bases not matched to a gene: 12. Preparation of the TCRbeta library used unique molecular identifiers. From the PCR reads, TCRdb called clonotypes with MiXCR, one entry per CDR3 protein. The repertoire consists of about a million distinct CDR3 sequences, with about 26% occurring once and the leading ten covering roughly 30%. A remark on this clonotype: Its antigen is unidentified.

The V call is TRBV20-1, the J call TRBJ2-3; 7 positions match TRBD2. The sample was PBMCs, mostly from graft donor cells, taken 360 days after TCRalphabeta/CD19-depleted stem cell transplant. The source of this sequence is a boy younger than two who had a stem cell transplant for SCID, so the T cells may come from the graft donor. The DNA of the CDR3 is TGCAGTGCTAGAGTGAGGGGAGCGGGGAGACCCACAGATACGCAGTATTTT. Translation gives CSARVRGAGRPTDTQYF.